The 23 T cell receptor beta chains below all came from one sample that was sequenced in a study of T cell clonality in common variable immunodeficiency. The repertoire was sequenced with immunoSEQ multiplex PCR; TCRdb's copy has only in-frame clones and lacks some. The sample contains 55,000 or so clones, none occurring once; under 6.5% lies in the top ten. The material sequenced was peripheral blood mononuclear cells. These receptors were taken from a person aged 18 to 75 in good health.

This clone was seen a handful of times. The CDR3 here is CASSESSGRNEQFF. Partial CDR3 DNA: TGTGCCAGCAGTGAAAGTAGCGGGAGGAATGAG. J is TRBJ2-1 and V is TRBV2; 10 bases map to TRBD2. The read comes to an end 3 residues before the CDR3 does, leaving the germline J gene to fill in the end. Per germline, CDR1 SNHLY and CDR2 FYNNEI. The CDR3 runs 14 residues. Trimming at V came to 2 bases and at J to 7 bases, leaving 2 bases not matched to a gene.

This clone has a count of ten or more. The CDR3 extends 3 residues past the end of the read, so its final part is completed from the germline J gene. This rearrangement joins TRBV5-4 to TRBJ1-2; possible D gene TRBD1, 6 bases. The CDR3 totals 14 residues. V lost 6 bases to trimming and J lost 6 bases, with 18 bases between them. Germline assignment: CDR1 SGHNT and CDR2 YYREEE (reference sequence). CDR3 amino acids: CASTRRGQNHGYTF. The covered CDR3 bases are TGTGCCAGCACCCGGCGGGGGCAGAATCATGGC. The full variable domain, in which reference TRBV5-4 and TRBJ1-2 provide the parts outside the CDR3, is ETGVTQSPTHLIKTRGQQVTLRCSSQSGHNTVSWYQQALGQGPQFIFQYYREEENGRGNFPPRFSGLQFPNYSSELNVNALELDDSALYLCASTRRGQNHGYTFGSGTRLTVV.

This clone was seen many times. Read coverage stops 3 residues before the CDR3 terminus; the germline J gene supplies the remainder. The gene calls are TRBV7-6 and TRBJ2-2; 7 nucleotides agree with TRBD2. The CDR3 has 15 residues. J lost 5 bases, V lost 5 bases, and 8 bases had no gene match. Germline-derived CDR1 and CDR2 are SGHVS and FNYEAQ. Incomplete CDR3 DNA: TGTGCCAGCAGCCCGGGGGGAGGGCGGACCGGGGAG. It specifies CASSPGGGRTGE. The whole CDR3 reads CASSPGGGRTGELFF.

In its sample, this clone was seen a few times. The CDR3 extends 3 residues past the end of the read, so its final part is completed from the germline J gene. The chain links TRBV2 to TRBJ2-2, with D perhaps matching TRBD1 (6 bases). This CDR3 region has 16 residues. Germline V gene data show CDR1 as SNHLY and CDR2 as FYNNEI. The CDR3 here is CASSPSEGVLGEKLFF. Partial CDR3 DNA: TGTGCCAGCAGCCCCTCTGAGGGGGTGTTAGGTGAAAAG.

This clone was picked up many times. The read halts 3 residues ahead of the CDR3 end, with the missing end drawn from the germline J gene. The rearrangement joins TRBV6-2 or TRBV6-3 to TRBJ1-1, with 10 positions matching TRBD1. CDR1 is MNHEY, CDR2 SVGEGT, per germline. CDR3 length: 16 amino acids. J was trimmed by 3 bases and V by 2 bases; bases with no gene match: 6. CDR3 DNA (partial): TGTGCCAGCAGTTACCCGGGACAGGGGAAGGACACTGAA. It yields the protein CASSYPGQGKDTE. The complete CDR3 reads CASSYPGQGKDTEAFF.

This clone has at least ten counts. The missing CDR3 end, 3 residues past where the read stops, is filled in from the germline J gene. The chain joins TRBV19 to TRBJ1-4, with TRBD1 as a possible D gene (5 bases). Germline values: CDR1 LNHDA, CDR2 SQIVND (reference sequence). The V end lost 7 bases, the J end lost 8 bases, and 23 bases lay between the germline ends. This CDR3 comprises 16 residues. Incomplete CDR3 DNA: TGTGCCAGTAATCGGGGGGATATGGGCTCTGAGGAAAAA. It yields the protein CASNRGDMGSEEK. In full, the CDR3 reads CASNRGDMGSEEKLFF. The whole variable domain, filled in from reference TRBV19 and TRBJ1-4, reads DGGITQSPKYLFRKEGQNVTLSCEQNLNHDAMYWYRQDPGQGLRLIYYSQIVNDFQKGDIAEGYSVSREKKESFPLTVTSAQKNPTAFYLCASNRGDMGSEEKLFFGSGTQLSVL.

As for this clone: The read comes to an end 3 residues before the CDR3 does, leaving the germline J gene to fill in the end. This rearrangement joins TRBV20-1 to TRBJ2-7; 7 nucleotides line up with TRBD2. Trimming cost V 5 bases and J 4 bases; bases outside gene matches: 11. Germline CDR1 and CDR2: DFQATT and SNEGSKA (reference sequence). The CDR3 length is 14 residues. CDR3 bases read: TGCAGTGCTTCGGGCAAAGGCGGGAGTTACGAG. This gives the protein CSASGKGGSYE. The CDR3 reads in full as CSASGKGGSYEQYF.

The sample holds many counts of this clone. The CDR3 goes on 3 residues after the read ends, and that part is filled in from the germline J gene. The chain couples TRBV19 to TRBJ1-3; D remains unclear. Trimming shortened V by 7 bases and J by 0 bases, and 10 bases separated the two germline ends. This CDR3 spans 14 amino acids. Germline CDR1 reads LNHDA; CDR2 reads SQIVND (reference sequence). CDR3 amino acids: CASTRADSGNTIYF. CDR3 DNA (partial): TGTGCCAGTACCCGCGCTGACTCTGGAAACACC.

A few counts support this clone. The read halts 3 residues ahead of the CDR3 end, with the missing end drawn from the germline J gene. This chain joins TRBV20-1 and TRBJ2-7; tentative D call: TRBD2 (6 bases). Trimming pared 0 bases from V and 2 bases from J, leaving 14 bases between. Looked up from germline, CDR1 is DFQATT and CDR2 is SNEGSKA (reference sequence). The length of the CDR3 is 15 residues. The CDR3 reads CSARDPASAPYEQYF. The covered CDR3 bases are TGCAGTGCTAGAGACCCTGCTAGCGCGCCCTACGAG.

In its sample, this clone was seen many times. The CDR3 end lies 3 residues beyond the end of the read and is filled in from the germline J gene. J is TRBJ2-3 and V is TRBV20-1; D unresolved. Deletions cut 4 bases from V and 0 bases from J, with 11 bases between. Germline CDR1 DFQATT, CDR2 SNEGSKA (reference sequence). The CDR3 runs 14 residues. CDR3 residues: CSATLRFSTDTQYF. The part of the CDR3 DNA that was read is TGCAGTGCTACACTAAGGTTTAGCACAGATACG.

This clone was counted at least ten times. Coverage ceases 3 residues before the CDR3 finishes, and the germline J gene fills in the end. The chain recombines TRBV5-1 with TRBJ1-4; 8 bases are a match to TRBD1. CDR1 and CDR2 (germline): SGHRS, YFSETQ. V gave up 0 bases and J gave up 8 bases; unmatched junction bases: 3. The CDR3 totals 14 residues. The CDR3 loop reads CASSLGQGLEKLFF. Incomplete CDR3 DNA: TGCGCCAGCAGCTTGGGACAGGGGTTGGAAAAA.

This clone was picked up many times. Sequencing ends 3 residues short of the CDR3 end; the germline J gene provides the rest. This chain connects TRBV7-3 to TRBJ2-1; D may be TRBD1 (6 bases). V was cut by 5 bases and J by 9 bases, with 23 bases left in between. The CDR3 has 16 residues. CDR1 is SGHTA, CDR2 FQGTGA, per germline. The sequenced part of the CDR3 DNA is TGTGCCAGCAGCCCCACGGCAGGGACAATATTGGGTGAG. This encodes CASSPTAGTILGE. The full-length CDR3 reads as CASSPTAGTILGEQFF.

This clone was counted at least ten times. Read data end 3 residues before the CDR3 end; the end is taken from the germline J gene. V is TRBV10-3 and J is TRBJ1-6; a possible D gene is TRBD1 (6 bases). V lost 8 bases, J lost 8 bases, and 10 bases lay in between. The CDR3 spans 12 residues. The germline gives CDR1 ENHRY, CDR2 SYGVKD. The CDR3 loop reads CAIGQSDSPLHF. The part of the CDR3 DNA that was read is TGTGCCATCGGACAGTCAGATTCACCC.

This clone was recorded at least ten times. The observed sequence ends 3 residues before the CDR3 terminus, with the missing tail filled in from the germline J gene. This chain uses TRBV14 with TRBJ2-3; 9 bases align to TRBD2. V shed 5 bases and J 4 bases; nucleotides not matched to a gene: 7. This CDR3 comprises 15 residues. Germline values: CDR1 SGHDN, CDR2 FVKESK. The part of the CDR3 DNA that was read is TGTGCCAGCAGCTCCTTAGCGGGAGCCTCAGATACG. Protein product: CASSSLAGASDT. The full CDR3 is CASSSLAGASDTQYF.

This clone was counted only a few times. The read ends 3 residues early relative to the CDR3; the germline J gene fills the gap. The chain carries TRBV6-2 or TRBV6-3 and TRBJ2-7; 7 bases align to TRBD2. There are 13 residues in the CDR3. CDR1 and CDR2 from the germline V gene are MNHEY and SVGEGT. V was clipped by 5 bases and J by 4 bases; unmatched bases: 5. CDR3 in amino acids: CASSPRGRYEQYF. CDR3 bases read: TGTGCCAGCAGTCCGCGGGGGAGGTACGAG.

The table lists this clone with many counts. The read halts 3 residues ahead of the CDR3 end, with the missing end drawn from the germline J gene. The genes are TRBV5-1 and TRBJ2-3; 10 bases fit TRBD2. CDR3 size: 16 residues. Germline V gene data show CDR1 as SGHRS and CDR2 as YFSETQ. V shed 0 bases and J 4 bases; nucleotides not matched to a gene: 5. The CDR3 here is CASSLGAGGISDTQYF. Partial CDR3 DNA: TGCGCCAGCAGCTTGGGAGCGGGAGGGATATCAGATACG.

This clone was seen repeatedly, ten times or more. The CDR3 end lies 3 residues beyond the end of the read and is filled in from the germline J gene. V is TRBV5-1 and J is TRBJ2-1, with 10 bases that match TRBD2. CDR1 is SGHRS and CDR2 is YFSETQ in the germline V gene. The CDR3 sequence is 19 residues long. Trimming cost V 7 bases and J 3 bases; bases outside gene matches: 19. Incomplete CDR3 DNA: TGCGCCAGCTTCCTGGGAGGGCTAGCGGGAGTACAGGGCTACAATGAG. Protein: CASFLGGLAGVQGYNE. The entire CDR3 is CASFLGGLAGVQGYNEQFF.

This clone has at least ten counts. The DNA ends 3 residues before the CDR3 does, and the rest of the CDR3 is filled in from the germline J gene. The rearrangement joins TRBV19 to TRBJ2-2, with 7 bases aligning to TRBD2. The V segment lost 5 bases and the J segment 7 bases; nucleotides outside the gene matches: 13. The CDR3 is 16 residues long. CDR1 and CDR2 (germline): LNHDA, SQIVND (reference sequence). The covered CDR3 bases are TGTGCCAGTAGTCCGACAGCGGGGACCACAAGCGGGGAG. It encodes CASSPTAGTTSGE. The entire CDR3 sequence reads CASSPTAGTTSGELFF.

This clone occurred many times. A read error may produce the germline difference seen at one junction end. The CDR3 extends 3 residues past the end of the read, so its final part is completed from the germline J gene. V and J are TRBV4-2 and TRBJ1-6; D possibly corresponds to TRBD1 (5 bases). Per germline, CDR1 LGHNA and CDR2 YNFKEQ. The CDR3 contains 15 residues. The CDR3 sequence is CASSLGRGRNSPLHF. The CDR3 bases that were read are TGCGCCAGCAGCCTGGGGAGGGGTCGCAATTCACCC.

The sample holds many counts of this clone. Read data end 3 residues before the CDR3 end; the end is taken from the germline J gene. This sequence joins TRBV5-1 and TRBJ1-1; 10 bases line up with TRBD1. With 4 bases clipped from V and 5 bases from J, the junction kept 8 bases outside the gene matches. Germline CDR1 is SGHRS and CDR2 is YFSETQ. The CDR3 extends over 15 amino acids. The CDR3 spells CASSQGQGRSTEAFF. The sequenced CDR3 bases are TGCGCCAGCAGCCAGGGACAGGGGCGATCAACTGAA.

This clone appeared many times. The read is 3 residues too short to cover the CDR3 end, so that end is filled in from the germline J gene. The J gene is TRBJ1-2, the V gene TRBV7-2; D unresolved. The CDR3 runs to 15 residues. Germline V CDR1 and CDR2: SGHTA, FQGNSA. Trimming took 4 bases from V and 5 from J, leaving 17 bases between them. CDR3 sequence reads: CASSSNWRGAYGYTF. CDR3 DNA, as far as it was read: TGTGCCAGCAGCTCAAATTGGCGGGGAGCTTATGGC.

This clone was recorded many times. The read comes to an end 3 residues before the CDR3 does, leaving the germline J gene to fill in the end. This rearrangement joins TRBV7-6 to TRBJ1-1, with D unresolved. Trimming cost V 1 base and J 1 base, with 4 bases left between them. Germline-derived CDR1 and CDR2 are SGHVS and FNYEAQ. The CDR3 has 13 residues. The sequenced part of the CDR3 DNA is TGTGCCAGCAGCTTAGAACAGAACACTGAA. Its protein product is CASSLEQNTE. The full CDR3 reads CASSLEQNTEAFF.

This clone was counted many times. With the read ending 3 residues before the CDR3 end, the germline J gene is used to fill in that end. The chain has TRBV19 and TRBJ2-1; D is unresolved. Germline V gene lookup returns CDR1 LNHDA and CDR2 SQIVND (reference sequence). The V end lost 5 bases, the J end lost 0 bases, and 2 bases lay between the germline ends. CDR3 length: 12 residues. The CDR3 reads CASSRSYNEQFF. Partial CDR3 DNA: TGTGCCAGTAGTCGCTCCTACAATGAG.